This TCR beta chain emerged from a study of control samples from healthy donors and cancer patients. TCRdb's copy holds only in-frame clones and misses some; the assay was immunoSEQ multiplex PCR. The sample lists over 70,000 clones; less than 90% were seen once. The sample consisted of PBMCs. The receptor was isolated from a woman aged 50 to 60 with colorectal cancer.

Here the CDR3 DNA reads TGTGCCACCAGTGATCCCGGACAGGGCCCTAATGAAAAACTGTTTTTT. The encoded protein is CATSDPGQGPNEKLFF. The chain carries TRBV24-1 and TRBJ1-4; 8 bases are a match to TRBD1. This CDR3 has 16 residues. Germline V CDR1 and CDR2: KGHDR, SFDVKD. The V and J ends lost 3 bases and 3 bases, in that order; junction bases with no gene match: 5.